These 26 T cell receptor delta chains share one sample of origin, sequenced in a study of gamma-delta chains in newborns, infants, children. TCRdb processed the reads again with the CATT caller. The table records some 4,000 delta-chain clones, 6.2% of them present only once. Sequences were obtained from blood. Every receptor here comes from a child who was a newborn, infant or young child, either healthy, febrile or measles-vaccinated (not recorded which).

In this sample, this clone turned up a few times. A read error may explain this, as a much larger clone is one base away. This sample includes further DNA sequences coding for the same CDR3. The V call is TRDV2, the J call TRDJ3; 13 bases map to TRDD3. The CDR3 runs 19 residues. The V and J ends lost 0 bases and 1 base, in that order; junction bases with no gene match: 2. Germline V gene sequence: CDR1 GEAIGNYY, CDR2 EKD. The CDR3, as DNA: TGTGCCTGTGACACCGTACTGGGGGATACGTCCTGGGACACCCGACAGATGTTTTTC. Amino acid sequence: CACDTVLGDTSWDTRQMFF.

This clone ranks as large. The rearrangement joins TRDV2 to TRDJ3, with 9 bases that match TRDD3. With 2 bases clipped from V and 0 bases from J, the junction kept 1 base outside the gene matches. The CDR3 has 17 residues. Germline V gene sequence: CDR1 GEAIGNYY, CDR2 EKD. CDR3 amino acids: CACDNWGSSWDTRQMFF. DNA for the CDR3: TGTGCCTGTGACAACTGGGGGAGCTCCTGGGACACCCGACAGATGTTTTTC.

In regard to this clone: The same CDR3 can be traced to other DNA sequences in this sample. The CDR3 region has the DNA TGTGCCTGTGACACCGTACTGGGGGATCCTCTCTCCTGGGACACCCGACAGATGTTTTTC. Translating gives CACDTVLGDPLSWDTRQMFF. This chain links TRDV2 with TRDJ3; 10 bases are a match to TRDD3. Trimming removed 0 bases from V and 0 bases from J; junction bases left unmatched: 7. Germline values: CDR1 GEAIGNYY, CDR2 EKD. The CDR3 is 20 amino acids.

V gene TRDV1 combines with J gene TRDJ2; the match to TRDD3 covers 12 bases. CDR1 and CDR2 (germline): TSWWSYY, QGS. V lost 4 bases and J lost 10; bases outside the gene matches: 7. The CDR3 length is 15 residues. CDR3 residues: CALGALPWGIRQLFF. The CDR3, as DNA: TGTGCTCTTGGGGCACTTCCCTGGGGGATACGACAACTCTTCTTT.

To note about this clone: A read error may produce the germline difference seen at one junction end. This rearrangement joins TRDV2 to TRDJ3, with 8 bases that match TRDD3. CDR1 is GEAIGNYY and CDR2 is EKD in the germline V gene. The CDR3 is made up of 21 amino acids. The CDR3 spells CACDTLTGGPEWSWGTRQMFF. Here the CDR3 DNA reads TGTGCCTGTGACACTCTTACTGGGGGCCCCGAATGGTCCTGGGGCACCCGACAGATGTTTTTC.

The chain has TRDV1 and TRDJ1; 12 bases fit TRDD3. V dropped 1 base and J dropped 0; count of bases not matched to a gene: 6. Per the germline V gene, CDR1 is TSWWSYY and CDR2 is QGS. The CDR3 consists of 18 residues. The chain's CDR3 is CALGERLGDTEYTDKLIF. The DNA for the CDR3 is TGTGCTCTTGGGGAACGTCTGGGGGATACGGAGTACACCGATAAACTCATCTTT.

Of note for this clone: This may arise from a read error, as a much more abundant clone is one base away. This rearrangement joins TRDV2 to TRDJ1, with 10 bases fitting TRDD3. The J gene, not given by TCRdb, was assigned here from a germline match of the nucleotide sequence. Germline CDR1 GEAIGNYY, CDR2 EKD. CDR3 size: 19 residues. V was clipped by 0 bases and J by 2 bases; unmatched bases: 14. Written as DNA, the CDR3 is TGTGCCTGTGACACCGCGTACGGGGGGATACGCGCGAATACCGATAAACTCATCTTT. This gives the protein CACDTAYGGIRANTDKLIF.

V is TRDV3 and J is TRDJ2; D may be TRDD3 (5 bases). The V end lost 1 base, the J end lost 1 base, and 13 bases lay between the germline ends. CDR1 and CDR2 (germline): TVYSNPD, GDNSRS (reference sequence). The CDR3 spans 15 residues. Written as DNA, the CDR3 is TGTGCCTTTACGGGGGTCTTGAGTTTGACAGCACAACTCTTCTTT. Protein sequence: CAFTGVLSLTAQLFF.

Concerning this clone: A far larger clone is a single base away, which makes a read error likely. Other DNA sequences of this sample code for an identical CDR3. The chain has TRDV2 and TRDJ2; 7 nucleotides align to TRDD3. CDR1 and CDR2 from the germline V gene are GEAIGNYY and EKD. V trimming: 1 base; J trimming: 3 bases; junction bases outside the gene matches: 1. CDR3 size: 14 residues. The CDR3 sequence: CACDTWGMTAQLFF. CDR3 coding DNA: TGTGCCTGTGACACGTGGGGGATGACAGCACAACTCTTCTTT.

This clone was seen a handful of times. For the CDR3, the DNA is TGTGCCTGTGACACTGGGGGATACAAGTCCTGGGACACCCGACAGATGTTTTTC. It translates to CACDTGGYKSWDTRQMFF. The rearrangement uses TRDV2 and TRDJ3, with 10 positions matching TRDD3. This CDR3 comprises 18 residues. Germline loops: CDR1 GEAIGNYY, CDR2 EKD. V trimming: 1 base; J trimming: 1 base; junction bases outside the gene matches: 3.

This clone was found a few times. The chain carries TRDV1 and TRDJ1; TRDD3 agrees at 7 bases. This CDR3 contains 20 residues. Trimming removed 0 bases from V and 0 bases from J; junction bases left unmatched: 16. Per the germline V gene, CDR1 is TSWWSYY and CDR2 is QGS. CDR3 protein: CALGELRLRPLGLYTDKLIF. The CDR3 DNA follows: TGTGCTCTTGGGGAACTCAGGCTACGTCCACTGGGGCTCTACACCGATAAACTCATCTTT.

The table lists this clone with a few counts. V usage is TRDV2 and J usage is TRDJ3; 12 bases align to TRDD3. This CDR3 spans 20 amino acids. V dropped 3 bases and J dropped 0; count of bases not matched to a gene: 8. CDR1 and CDR2 (germline): GEAIGNYY, EKD. In DNA form, the CDR3 reads TGTGCCTGTGACGTACTGGGGGATACCCTGAGCTCCTGGGACACCCGACAGATGTTTTTC. It specifies CACDVLGDTLSSWDTRQMFF.

The chain carries TRDV2 and TRDJ3; no clear D gene. Trimming removed 1 base at V and 0 bases at J, with 6 bases between. CDR3 length: 16 residues. Germline loops: CDR1 GEAIGNYY, CDR2 EKD. The CDR3 here is CACDTVLSWDTRQMFF. The DNA for the CDR3 is TGTGCCTGTGACACGGTCCTCTCCTGGGACACCCGACAGATGTTTTTC.

This clone was seen a few times. Other DNA sequences in the sample encode the same CDR3. This sequence joins TRDV2 and TRDJ3; TRDD3 agrees at 8 bases. Trimming cost V 1 base and J 0 bases; bases outside gene matches: 4. Looked up from germline, CDR1 is GEAIGNYY and CDR2 is EKD. CDR3 size: 18 residues. CDR3 region: CACDTAGGSSWDTRQMFF. The CDR3 region has the DNA TGTGCCTGTGACACGGCTGGGGGAAGCTCCTGGGACACCCGACAGATGTTTTTC.

This clone was seen more than once but under ten times. This sequence joins TRDV1 and TRDJ1, with D hard to call. The V gene's germline CDR1 is TSWWSYY and CDR2 QGS. V was pared by 2 bases and J by 8 bases, with 27 bases between. The CDR3 sequence is 18 residues long. The CDR3: CALGEGNPRWAALAKLIF. For the CDR3, the DNA is TGTGCTCTTGGGGAAGGGAATCCACGTTGGGCGGCCCTTGCCAAACTCATCTTT.

As to this clone: Given a much more abundant clone one base away, this may be a read error. This rearrangement joins TRDV2 to TRDJ3, with TRDD3 matching 10 bases. From germline, CDR1 is GEAIGNYY and CDR2 EKD. This CDR3 contains 19 residues. Unmatched junction bases numbered 7, after V lost 3 bases and J lost 0 bases. The CDR3 reads CACDVLGDSSSWDTRQMFF. CDR3 in DNA: TGTGCCTGTGACGTACTGGGGGATTCGAGCTCCTGGGACACCCGACAGATGTTTTTC.

By share, this clone ranks as large. This chain uses TRDV2 with TRDJ1; 7 bases align to TRDD3. CDR1 and CDR2 from the germline V gene are GEAIGNYY and EKD. This CDR3 is built from 14 residues. V lost 0 bases to trimming and J lost 0 bases; unmatched junction nucleotides: 0. The CDR3 DNA is TGTGCCTGTGACACCTGGGGGAACACCGATAAACTCATCTTT. It is translated as CACDTWGNTDKLIF.

This clone is judged medium-sized. The sample holds other DNA sequences that translate to the same CDR3. The rearrangement links TRDV2 to TRDJ3, with TRDD3 matching 13 bases. The CDR3 consists of 19 residues. V was clipped by 2 bases and J by 1 base; unmatched bases: 4. The germline CDR1 and CDR2 sequences are GEAIGNYY and EKD. Here the CDR3 reads CACDSTGGYASWDTRQMFF. The CDR3 DNA reads as TGTGCCTGTGACAGTACTGGGGGATACGCATCCTGGGACACCCGACAGATGTTTTTC.

The V gene lacks a call, and TRDJ3 is the J gene; TRDD3 is the table's D call, not checked against the DNA. There are 19 residues in the CDR3. Here the CDR3 DNA reads TGTGCCTGTGACACCGTACTGAGGGTTACCTCCTGGGACACCCGACAGATGTTTTTC. It translates to CACDTVLRVTSWDTRQMFF.

This clone was counted between two and nine times. Its ends do not fully match the called genes, so a read error is possible. Different DNA sequences within this sample yield the same CDR3. The chain combines TRDV2 with TRDJ3; 12 nucleotides match TRDD3. CDR1 and CDR2 from the germline V gene are GEAIGNYY and EKD. This CDR3 is built from 19 residues. The CDR3 DNA reads TGTGCCTGTGACACCGCTGGGGGATACGCATCCTGGGACACCCGACAGATGTTCTTC. It translates to CACDTAGGYASWDTRQMFF.

This chain connects TRDV2 to TRDJ2, with unresolved D. Because TCRdb records no J gene, it was assigned here through a match of the DNA to germline. With 2 bases removed from V and 5 bases from J, the gap between germline ends came to 23 bases. The CDR3 consists of 18 residues. Per the germline V gene, CDR1 is GEAIGNYY and CDR2 is EKD. The CDR3 DNA follows: TGTGCCTGTGACAATGGAAGGGTGGACAAAGCGTCAACAGCACAACTCTTCTTT. Translation: CACDNGRVDKASTAQLFF.

Only a few counts were recorded for this clone. This chain's CDR3 is CAASAATGGYTDKLIF. The DNA of the CDR3 is TGTGCAGCAAGCGCGGCTACTGGGGGATACACCGATAAACTCATCTTT. The rearrangement joins TRAV29/DV5 to TRDJ1; 10 bases line up with TRDD3. With 0 bases clipped from V and 0 bases from J, the junction kept 5 bases outside the gene matches. The CDR3 is made up of 16 amino acids. Germline V lookup: CDR1 NSMFDY, CDR2 ISSIKDK.

Only a few counts were recorded for this clone. The chain carries TRDV2 and TRDJ1; 12 nucleotides line up with TRDD3. V lost 5 bases and J lost 0; bases outside the gene matches: 21. Per the germline V gene, CDR1 is GEAIGNYY and CDR2 is EKD. This CDR3 has 21 residues. CDR3 sequence reads: CACAMWRPTGGYLGDTDKLIF. The DNA for the CDR3 is TGTGCCTGTGCGATGTGGAGGCCGACTGGGGGATACTTGGGGGACACCGATAAACTCATCTTT.

This clone has only a few counts. The chain has TRDV2 and TRDJ3; possible D gene TRDD3, 6 bases. V dropped 3 bases and J dropped 3 bases, with 17 bases sitting between them. The germline CDR1 and CDR2 sequences are GEAIGNYY and EKD. This CDR3 comprises 18 residues. In DNA, the CDR3 is TGTGCCTGTGACGGAGCTGGGGATCCGAACTGGGACACCCGACAGATGTTTTTC. This translates into CACDGAGDPNWDTRQMFF.

The chain is built from TRDV2 and TRDJ3, with 7 nucleotides matching TRDD3. The V gene end was trimmed by 3 bases and the J gene end by 0 bases; junction bases not matched to a gene: 10. The CDR3 is 19 amino acids. Germline lookup yields CDR1 GEAIGNYY and CDR2 EKD. In nucleotides, the CDR3 is TGTGCCTGTGACTCCTGGGGGGCGACCAGCTCCTGGGACACCCGACAGATGTTTTTC. Translated, it gives CACDSWGATSSWDTRQMFF.

The sample holds a few counts of this clone. A junction boundary mismatches the germline segment, possibly from a read error. The genes are TRDV2 and TRDJ3; 12 bases line up with TRDD3. The CDR3 is 19 amino acids. CDR1 GEAIGNYY and CDR2 EKD come from the germline V gene. CDR3 in DNA: TGTGCCTGTGACAGTACTGGGGGATACAGCTCCGGGGACACCCGACAGATGTTTTTC. Protein sequence: CACDSTGGYSSGDTRQMFF.